This T cell receptor (beta chain) was captured by sequencing in a study of T cell responses to AZD1222 COVID-19 vaccine. Study results and limitations: Seropositive at baseline were only five or six AZD1222 recipients. Two doses of AZD1222 preceded a rise in Spike-specific TCR breadth and depth. No repertoire was sampled before or during the peak T cell response, only after it.

Recipients boosted at about 4 weeks or about 12 weeks are pooled. Comment on this clone: Its matching antigen is unknown.

The J segment lost 8 bases and the V segment lost 3 bases, leaving 6 bases of the junction unmatched. Germline V CDR1 and CDR2: MGHRA, YSYEKL. This CDR3 region has 14 residues. Data came from immunoSEQ multiplex PCR; TCRdb stores just in-frame clones and leaves some out. The sample has approximately 50,000 clones, approximately 86% seen once. The sequencing used peripheral blood, collected 28 days after the second AZD1222 dose. The sequence came from an adult who received the AZD1222 COVID-19 vaccine. The V gene is TRBV4-1, the J gene TRBJ2-4; 8 bases are a match to TRBD2. CDR3 in amino acids: CASSQAGGEDIQYF. CDR3 bases: TGCGCCAGCAGCCAGGCGGGAGGCGAGGACATTCAGTACTTC.